A selection of T cell receptor beta chains follows, all from one sample in a study of technical replicates of blood from several donors. Measured with immunoSEQ multiplex PCR; TCRdb has only the in-frame clones, and not every one. Among tens of thousands of clones listed, roughly 88% were seen once. The sequencing sample was made of PBMCs. Receptor source: a human donor in good health. Some clones in this sample may be carry-over from other donors' samples. CDR3s include the opening cysteine and the closing phenylalanine or tryptophan. The order of the fields is D gene, V gene, clone size, CDR3 length, J gene, CDR3 DNA, CDR3 protein. A D gene is named only where the DNA matches it firmly. Size tells how often a clone was seen (once, few, many) or the class of an expanded clone, and some rows leave it out.

.	TRBV15	.	16	TRBJ1-4	TGTGCCACCAGCAGAGACCCAGGCGCAGGGGTTGAAAAACTGTTTTTT	CATSRDPGAGVEKLFF
.	TRBV4-3	once	15	TRBJ2-3	TGCGCCAGCAGCCAAAACATCGAATACACAGATACGCAGTATTTT	CASSQNIEYTDTQYF
TRBD2	TRBV9	.	18	TRBJ2-3	TGTGCCAGCAGCGCCGGACTAGCGGGAGGAAGTTACGGAGATACGCAGTATTTT	CASSAGLAGGSYGDTQYF
.	TRBV7-3	.	14	TRBJ2-3	TGTGCCAGCAGCATTAGCGGAATCACAGATACGCAGTATTTT	CASSISGITDTQYF
.	TRBV30	.	13	TRBJ1-4	TGTGCCTGGAAACAGGGACCTAATGAAAAACTGTTTTTT	CAWKQGPNEKLFF
.	TRBV21-1	.	16	TRBJ2-7	TGTGCCAGCAGCAAAGCCCCAGGGGGTAGCTCCTACGAGCAGTACTTC	CASSKAPGGSSYEQYF
.	TRBV21-1	.	14	TRBJ2-5	TGTGCCAGCAGCGCCGGGGGGAGAGGGGAGACCCAGTACTTC	CASSAGGRGETQYF
TRBD2	TRBV5-1	.	15	TRBJ2-1	TGCGCCAGCAGATTTAGCGGGGACTCCTACAATGAGCAGTTCTTC	CASRFSGDSYNEQFF
.	TRBV25-1	.	13	TRBJ2-5	TGTGCCAGCAGTGATGTTAATGAAGAGACCCAGTACTTC	CASSDVNEETQYF
TRBD1	TRBV6-5	few	14	TRBJ2-7	TGTGCCAGCAGTTATCGGACAGGGGGCAACGAGCAGTACTTC	CASSYRTGGNEQYF
.	TRBV4-1	.	14	TRBJ2-7	TGCGCCAGCAGCCAAGGACTAATAGCCTACGAGCAGTACTTC	CASSQGLIAYEQYF
.	TRBV4-1	.	16	TRBJ1-1	TGCGCCAGCAGCCAAGATACAGGCGCGAGTTACACTGAAGCTTTCTTT	CASSQDTGASYTEAFF
TRBD2	TRBV4-3	.	15	TRBJ2-3	TGCGCCAGCAGCCAAGATAGCGGGGCAGATAATACGCAGTATTTT	CASSQDSGADNTQYF
.	TRBV18	.	13	TRBJ1-1	TGTGCCAGCTCTCCTGACATGAACACTGAAGCTTTCTTT	CASSPDMNTEAFF
.	TRBV5-1	.	15	TRBJ2-7	TGCGCCAGCATCATGGAGGCCCAGTGGGTCTACGAGCAGTACTTC	CASIMEAQWVYEQYF
TRBD1	TRBV7-2	.	16	TRBJ2-7	TGTGCCAGCAGCCAGGACCGGACAGGACGTTCCTACGAGCAGTACTTC	CASSQDRTGRSYEQYF